Listed below are T cell receptor beta chains from one sample, sequenced in a study of beta chain features in type 1 diabetes. TCRdb's copy holds only in-frame clones and misses some; the assay was immunoSEQ multiplex PCR. The sample contains roughly 330,000 clones, about 11% of which appear only once. The specimen was naive CD4+ T cells from blood. The origin of the receptors is a woman in her 30s in good health. Both conserved end residues are part of each CDR3. The order of the fields is V gene, D gene, clone size, J gene, CDR3 protein, CDR3 DNA. A D gene is named only where the DNA matches it firmly. Not every row has a clone size; where given, it reads once, few, many or a size class.

TRBV28	NA	few	TRBJ1-3	CASSERVGTIYF	TGTGCCAGCAGTGAGAGGGTAGGGACCATATATTTT
TRBV4-2	TRBD2	NA	TRBJ2-7	CASSQDGSGSMYEQYF	TGTGCCAGCAGCCAAGATGGCAGCGGGAGTATGTACGAGCAGTACTTC
TRBV4-3	TRBD2	few	TRBJ2-1	CASSQDGASGRAQFF	TGCGCCAGCAGCCAAGATGGGGCTAGCGGGAGGGCCCAGTTCTTC
TRBV14	TRBD2	NA	TRBJ2-1	CASSQQLAGGLAYNEQFF	TGTGCCAGCAGTCAACAACTAGCGGGAGGCCTCGCCTACAATGAGCAGTTCTTC
TRBV6-5	TRBD1	NA	TRBJ1-5	CASSYGTGVQPQHF	TGTGCCAGCAGTTACGGGACAGGGGTCCAGCCCCAGCATTTT
TRBV4-3	TRBD2	few	TRBJ2-1	CASSQDTAGVIYNEQFF	TGCGCCAGCAGCCAAGATACGGCGGGAGTAATCTACAATGAGCAGTTCTTC
TRBV29-1	TRBD2	few	TRBJ2-1	CSVEGSTGGGSSYNEQFF	TGCAGCGTTGAAGGGTCGACGGGAGGGGGGAGCTCCTACAATGAGCAGTTCTTC
TRBV14	TRBD2	NA	TRBJ2-1	CASSQPQGTSGNNEQFF	TGTGCCAGCAGCCAACCTCAGGGGACTAGCGGGAACAATGAGCAGTTCTTC
TRBV5-4	TRBD2	few	TRBJ2-5	CASSSQREGGETQYF	TGTGCCAGCAGCTCCCAGCGGGAGGGCGGGGAGACCCAGTACTTC
TRBV19	NA	NA	TRBJ2-1	CASSIVQSNEQFF	TGTGCCAGTAGTATAGTACAGAGCAATGAGCAGTTCTTC
TRBV28	NA	few	TRBJ2-7	CASSSSAASSYEQYF	TGTGCCAGCAGTTCGTCAGCGGCAAGCTCCTACGAGCAGTACTTC
TRBV5-6	NA	NA	TRBJ2-5	CASSLGLTGETQYF	TGTGCCAGCAGCTTGGGACTCACTGGGGAGACCCAGTACTTC
TRBV29-1	NA	NA	TRBJ2-3	CSVLIQGTDTQYF	TGCAGCGTTCTAATACAGGGCACAGATACGCAGTATTTT
TRBV6-5	TRBD1	NA	TRBJ2-7	CASTSGTVTYEQYF	TGTGCCAGCACCTCAGGGACAGTTACCTACGAGCAGTACTTC
TRBV14	TRBD2	few	TRBJ2-3	CASSQDVPRLADTDTQYF	TGTGCCAGCAGCCAAGACGTCCCCAGACTAGCGGACACAGATACGCAGTATTTT
TRBV19	NA	NA	TRBJ2-2	CASSISRDSLGGELFF	TGTGCCAGTAGTATATCCCGGGACTCCCTGGGCGGGGAGCTGTTTTTT
TRBV18	TRBD2	few	TRBJ2-5	CASSLGLGETQYF	TGTGCCAGCTCCCTCGGACTAGGGGAGACCCAGTACTTC
TRBV7-8	NA	NA	TRBJ2-5	CASPSLETQYF	TGTGCCAGCCCCTCGTTGGAGACCCAGTACTTC
TRBV27	TRBD1	few	TRBJ1-2	CASRLGQAGYTF	TGTGCCAGCAGGCTAGGACAGGCTGGCTACACCTTC
TRBV7-3	TRBD1	NA	TRBJ2-5	CATGQGMMAQYF	TGTGCCACGGGACAGGGGATGATGGCCCAGTACTTC